This record concerns one T cell receptor (beta chain) sequence. What it binds is not known. In the library, individual cDNA molecules carried attached unique molecular identifiers. TCRdb analysed the 5' RACE reads with MiXCR anew, one entry per CDR3 protein. The table shows approximately 98,000 distinct CDR3 sequences, with 9.5% to 13% occurring only once. These data originate in a study of early T cells in non-severe SARS-CoV-2 infection. Study background: Chains from this unsorted whole-blood bulk RNA could not be paired. The study's findings and limits: The VDJdb matching leaned toward anti-spike CD8 responses and overlooked private and CD4 specificities.

J lost 0 bases, V lost 7 bases, and 11 bases had no gene match. CDR3 length: 17 residues. CDR1 and CDR2 (germline): SGHVS, FNYEAQ. The sample was whole blood. The clonotype was recovered from an adult who was a healthcare worker with PCR-confirmed SARS-CoV-2 infection or an uninfected control (not recorded which). V gene TRBV7-6 combines with J gene TRBJ2-2; 7 bases map to TRBD1. The CDR3 region is CASTLDPGQTNTGELFF. CDR3 DNA: TGTGCCAGCACCCTCGACCCGGGACAGACGAACACCGGGGAGCTGTTTTTT.